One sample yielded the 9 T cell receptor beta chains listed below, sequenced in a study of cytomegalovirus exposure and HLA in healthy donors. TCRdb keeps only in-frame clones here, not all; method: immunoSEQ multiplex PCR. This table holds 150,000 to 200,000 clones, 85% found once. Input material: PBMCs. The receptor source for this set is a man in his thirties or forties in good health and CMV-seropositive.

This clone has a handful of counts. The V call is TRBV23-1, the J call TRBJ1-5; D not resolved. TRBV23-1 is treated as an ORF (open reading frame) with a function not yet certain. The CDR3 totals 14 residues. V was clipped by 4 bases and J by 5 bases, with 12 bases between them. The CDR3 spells CASSPHSRDQPQHF. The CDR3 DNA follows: TGCGCCAGCAGTCCTCATTCGAGGGATCAGCCCCAGCATTTT.

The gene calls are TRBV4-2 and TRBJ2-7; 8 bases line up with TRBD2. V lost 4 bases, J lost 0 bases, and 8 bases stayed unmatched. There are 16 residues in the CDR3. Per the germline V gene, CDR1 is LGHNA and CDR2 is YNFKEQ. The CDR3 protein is CASSPEQRGISYEQYF. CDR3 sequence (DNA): TGTGCCAGCAGCCCAGAGCAGCGGGGGATCTCCTACGAGCAGTACTTC.

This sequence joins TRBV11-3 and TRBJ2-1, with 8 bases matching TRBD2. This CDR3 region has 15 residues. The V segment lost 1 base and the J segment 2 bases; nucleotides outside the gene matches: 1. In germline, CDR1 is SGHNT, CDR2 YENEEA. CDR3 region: CASSLGGGTYNEQFF. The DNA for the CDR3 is TGTGCCAGCAGCTTAGGCGGGGGGACCTACAATGAGCAGTTCTTC.

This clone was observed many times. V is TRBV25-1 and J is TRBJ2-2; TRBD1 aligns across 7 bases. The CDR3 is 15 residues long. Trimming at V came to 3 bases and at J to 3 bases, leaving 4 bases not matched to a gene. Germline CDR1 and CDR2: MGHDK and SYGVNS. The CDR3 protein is CASSETGWDTGELFF. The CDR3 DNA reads TGTGCCAGCAGTGAGACAGGGTGGGACACCGGGGAGCTGTTTTTT.

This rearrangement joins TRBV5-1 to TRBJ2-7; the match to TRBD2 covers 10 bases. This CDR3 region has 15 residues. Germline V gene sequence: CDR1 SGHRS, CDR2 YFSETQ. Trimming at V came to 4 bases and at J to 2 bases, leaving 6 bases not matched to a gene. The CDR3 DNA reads TGCGCCAGCAGCGATATAGCGGGGGGCGCCTACGAGCAGTACTTC. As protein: CASSDIAGGAYEQYF.

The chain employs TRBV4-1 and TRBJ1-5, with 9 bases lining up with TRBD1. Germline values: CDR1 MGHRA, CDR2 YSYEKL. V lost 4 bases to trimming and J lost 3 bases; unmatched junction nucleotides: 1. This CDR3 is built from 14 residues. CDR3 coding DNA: TGCGCCAGCAGCCGGACAGGGGACAATCAGCCCCAGCATTTT. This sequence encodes CASSRTGDNQPQHF.

The CDR3 DNA follows: TGTGCCAGCAGCCCACGAAGGACAGGCTCCTACGAGCAGTACTTC. It encodes CASSPRRTGSYEQYF. This chain uses TRBV7-2 with TRBJ2-7; 7 bases line up with TRBD1. CDR1 and CDR2 (germline): SGHTA, FQGNSA. V dropped 5 bases and J dropped 0; count of bases not matched to a gene: 7. The CDR3 extends over 15 amino acids.

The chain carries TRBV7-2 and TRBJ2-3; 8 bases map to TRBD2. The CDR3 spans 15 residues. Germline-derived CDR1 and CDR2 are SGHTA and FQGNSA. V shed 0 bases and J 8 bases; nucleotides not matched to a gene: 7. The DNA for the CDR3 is TGTGCCAGCAGCTTAGCTAGCGGGGATGGAGCTACGCAGTATTTT. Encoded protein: CASSLASGDGATQYF.

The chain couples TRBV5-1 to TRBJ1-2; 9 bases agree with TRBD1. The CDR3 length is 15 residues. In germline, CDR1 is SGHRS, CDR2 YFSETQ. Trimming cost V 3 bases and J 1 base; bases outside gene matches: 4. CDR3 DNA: TGCGCCAGCAGCTGGGGGACAGGGATTAACTATGGCTACACCTTC. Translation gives CASSWGTGINYGYTF. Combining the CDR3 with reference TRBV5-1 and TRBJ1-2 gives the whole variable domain KAGVTQTPRYLIKTRGQQVTLSCSPISGHRSVSWYQQTPGQGLQFLFEYFSETQRNKGNFPGRFSGRQFSNSRSEMNVSTLELGDSALYLCASSWGTGINYGYTFGSGTRLTVV.